This T cell receptor (beta chain) originates from a study of T-cell reconstitution after alpha-beta-depleted transplantation in children. This clonotype occurred many times. The V gene lost 0 bases and the J gene lost 4 bases, with 9 bases spanning the gap. Germline CDR1 LNHNV, CDR2 YYDKDF (reference sequence). The CDR3 length is 14 residues. A library of TCRbeta sequences, prepared with unique molecular identifiers, was generated. TCRdb passed the PCR reads through MiXCR, listing each CDR3 protein once. The sample has around 700,000 distinct CDR3 sequences, 13% seen once. The sample consisted of PBMCs, taken before TCRalphabeta/CD19-depleted stem cell transplant. This clonotype originated in a girl aged 2 to 9 with congenital amegakaryocytic thrombocytopenia, due to receive a stem cell transplant. The chain employs TRBV15 and TRBJ1-2; unclear D gene. CDR3 nucleotide sequence: TGTGCCACCAGCAGAGAGATCTCGCGCTATGGCTACACCTTC. Amino acids: CATSREISRYGYTF.